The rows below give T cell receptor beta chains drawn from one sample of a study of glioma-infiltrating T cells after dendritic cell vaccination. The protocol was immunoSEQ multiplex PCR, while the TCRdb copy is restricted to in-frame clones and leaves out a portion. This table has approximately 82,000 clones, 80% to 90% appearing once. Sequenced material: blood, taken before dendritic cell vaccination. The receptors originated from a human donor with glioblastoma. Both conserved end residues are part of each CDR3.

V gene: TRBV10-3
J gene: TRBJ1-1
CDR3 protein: CAATREVNTEAFF

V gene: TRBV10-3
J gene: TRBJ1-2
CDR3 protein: CAISEAGTAERGYTF

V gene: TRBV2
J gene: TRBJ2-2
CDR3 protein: CASSKQGWTGELFF

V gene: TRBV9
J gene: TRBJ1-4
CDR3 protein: CASSRTGTEEKLFF

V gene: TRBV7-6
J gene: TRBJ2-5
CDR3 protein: CASSRNAGGSSNLGETQYF

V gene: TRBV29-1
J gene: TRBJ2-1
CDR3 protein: CSVFLAGGPNNEQFF

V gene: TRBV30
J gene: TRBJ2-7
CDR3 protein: CAWSVVSFYEQYF

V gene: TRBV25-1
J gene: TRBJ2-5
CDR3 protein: CASSVILASGSPETQYF

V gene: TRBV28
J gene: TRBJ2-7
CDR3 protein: CASSFFGNRGRNSHEQYF

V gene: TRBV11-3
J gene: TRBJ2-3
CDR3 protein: CASSSGTQYF

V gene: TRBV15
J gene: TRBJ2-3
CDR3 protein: CATSRDMGATQYF

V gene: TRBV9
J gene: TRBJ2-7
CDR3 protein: CASSVEGATPIEQYF

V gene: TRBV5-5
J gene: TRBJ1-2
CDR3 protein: CASSLGQDGYTF

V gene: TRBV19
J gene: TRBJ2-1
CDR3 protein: CASSVPHGWNEQFF

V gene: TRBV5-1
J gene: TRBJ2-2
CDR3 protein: CASSLSGSTGELFF

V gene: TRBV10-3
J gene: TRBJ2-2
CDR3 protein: CAIPRTSTDTGELFF

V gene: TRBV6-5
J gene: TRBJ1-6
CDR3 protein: CASRRSVGSPLHF

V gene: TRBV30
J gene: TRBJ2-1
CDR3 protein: CAWTGLAGGPSYNEQFF

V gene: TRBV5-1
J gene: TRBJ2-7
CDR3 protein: CASSLGGAGEGSYEQYF

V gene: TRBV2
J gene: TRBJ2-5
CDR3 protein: CASSLGETQYF

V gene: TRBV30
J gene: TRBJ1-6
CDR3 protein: CAWSKNSSPLHF

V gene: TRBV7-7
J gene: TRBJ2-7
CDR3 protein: CASSLGPGDEQYF

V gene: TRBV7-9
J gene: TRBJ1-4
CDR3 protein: CASSPGTGANPYEKLFF

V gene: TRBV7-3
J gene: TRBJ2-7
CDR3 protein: CASSLYPNYEQYF

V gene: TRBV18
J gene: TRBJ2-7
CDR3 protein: CASSPSGTGVLYEQYF

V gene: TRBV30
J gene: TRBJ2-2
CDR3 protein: CAWRVGWTGELFF

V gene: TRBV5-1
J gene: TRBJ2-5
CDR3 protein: CASSLQAGTQETQYF

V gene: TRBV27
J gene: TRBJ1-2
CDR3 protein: CASSLGQGFDYGYTF

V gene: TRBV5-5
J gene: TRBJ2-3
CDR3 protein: CASSLISLAGGVADTQYF

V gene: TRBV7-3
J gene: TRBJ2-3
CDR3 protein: CASSLGAGATDTQYF

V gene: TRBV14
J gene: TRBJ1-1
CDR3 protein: CASSLTGRTEAFF

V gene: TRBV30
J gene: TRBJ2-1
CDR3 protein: CASQGSSYNEQFF

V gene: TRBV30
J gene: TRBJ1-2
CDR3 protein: CAWDKLQGDGYTF

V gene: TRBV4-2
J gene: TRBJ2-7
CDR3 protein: CASSQGDSGSHEQYF

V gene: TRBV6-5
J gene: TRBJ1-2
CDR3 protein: CASGGGPSYGYTF

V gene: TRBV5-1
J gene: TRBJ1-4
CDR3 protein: CASSLGAGNEKLFF

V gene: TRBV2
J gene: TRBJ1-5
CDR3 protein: CASSEAGAIGSNQPQHF

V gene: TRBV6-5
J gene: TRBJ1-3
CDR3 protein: CASRPTGVGGNTIYF

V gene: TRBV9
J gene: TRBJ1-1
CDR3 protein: CASSSRMNTEAFF

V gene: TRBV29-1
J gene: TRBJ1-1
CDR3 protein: CSVMDPGWNTEAFF

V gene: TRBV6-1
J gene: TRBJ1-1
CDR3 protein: CASSDMGQFRLNTEAFF

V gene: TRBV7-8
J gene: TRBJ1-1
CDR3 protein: CASSFAGQGGTEAFF

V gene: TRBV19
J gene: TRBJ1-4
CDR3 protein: CASSFDLRGEKLFF

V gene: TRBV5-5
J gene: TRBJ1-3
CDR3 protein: CASSFDQGAGNTIYF

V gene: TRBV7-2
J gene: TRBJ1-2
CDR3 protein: CASTPGGAYGYTF

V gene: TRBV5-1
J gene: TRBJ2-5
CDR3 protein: CASSSPTSGQETQYF

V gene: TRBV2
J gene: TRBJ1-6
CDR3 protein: CASTGITGTNSPLHF

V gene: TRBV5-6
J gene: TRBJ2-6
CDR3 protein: CASSFGGGVAGANVLTF

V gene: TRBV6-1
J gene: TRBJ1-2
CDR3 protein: CASSEPQGTYGYTF

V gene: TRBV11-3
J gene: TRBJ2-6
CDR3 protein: CASSLSLGGTGANVLTF

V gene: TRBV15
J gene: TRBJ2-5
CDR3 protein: CATSTERETQYF

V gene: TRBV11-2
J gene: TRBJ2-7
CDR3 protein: CASSPPGQIYEQYF

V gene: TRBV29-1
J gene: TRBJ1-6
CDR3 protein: CSVRDRGNNSPLHF

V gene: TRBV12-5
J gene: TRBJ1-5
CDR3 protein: CASGGQAGDSNQPQHF

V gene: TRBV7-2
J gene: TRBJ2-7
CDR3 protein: CASILWATGEQYF

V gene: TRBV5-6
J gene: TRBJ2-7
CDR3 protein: CASSPTTGGKAYF

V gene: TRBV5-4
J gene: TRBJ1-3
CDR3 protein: CASSLTQGAGNTIYF

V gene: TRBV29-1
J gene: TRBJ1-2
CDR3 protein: CSARVREIGYTF

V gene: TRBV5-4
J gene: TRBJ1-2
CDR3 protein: CASSWGGEEYGYTF